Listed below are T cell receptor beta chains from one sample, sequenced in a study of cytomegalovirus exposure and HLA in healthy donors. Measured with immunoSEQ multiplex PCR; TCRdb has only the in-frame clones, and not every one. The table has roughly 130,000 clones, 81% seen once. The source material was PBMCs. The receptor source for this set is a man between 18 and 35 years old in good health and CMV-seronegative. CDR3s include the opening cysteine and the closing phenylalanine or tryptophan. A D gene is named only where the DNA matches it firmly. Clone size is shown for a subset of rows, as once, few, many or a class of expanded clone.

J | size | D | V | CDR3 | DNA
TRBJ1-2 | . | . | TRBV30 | CAWSVPGSGYTF | TGTGCCTGGAGTGTCCCAGGGTCTGGCTACACCTTC
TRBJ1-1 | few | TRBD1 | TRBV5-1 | CASSVRTGDTEAFF | TGCGCCAGCAGCGTAAGGACAGGGGATACTGAAGCTTTCTTT
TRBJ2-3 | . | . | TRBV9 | CASSVGRGSTDTQYF | TGTGCCAGCAGCGTAGGTCGCGGAAGCACAGATACGCAGTATTTT
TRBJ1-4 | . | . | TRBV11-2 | CASSLSLGRRGEKLFF | TGTGCCAGCAGCTTATCCCTAGGGAGGAGAGGGGAAAAACTGTTTTTT
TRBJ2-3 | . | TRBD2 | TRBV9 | CASSPRAGGGGDTQYF | TGTGCCAGCAGCCCTCGAGCGGGGGGCGGCGGGGATACGCAGTATTTT
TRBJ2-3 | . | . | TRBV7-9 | CASSYFPTSGGTNTQYF | TGTGCCAGCAGTTACTTCCCGACTAGTGGGGGGACCAATACGCAGTATTTT
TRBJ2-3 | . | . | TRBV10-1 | CASSDQSPDTQYF | TGCGCCAGCAGTGATCAGTCACCAGATACGCAGTATTTT
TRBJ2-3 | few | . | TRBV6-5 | CASKSGAGDTQYF | TGTGCCAGCAAGTCAGGGGCGGGAGATACGCAGTATTTT
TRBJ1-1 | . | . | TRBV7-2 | CASSVFPKAAPEAFF | TGTGCCAGCAGCGTATTCCCTAAGGCGGCCCCTGAAGCTTTCTTT
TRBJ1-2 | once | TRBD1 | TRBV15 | CATSTLRRGPVGYTF | TGTGCCACCAGCACCCTCCGCAGGGGGCCGGTTGGCTACACCTTC
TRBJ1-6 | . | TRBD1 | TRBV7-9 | CASSLDRGGNSPLHF | TGTGCCAGCAGCTTAGACAGGGGCGGTAATTCACCCCTCCACTTT
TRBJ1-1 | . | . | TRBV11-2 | CASTAGAGFGAFF | TGTGCCAGCACCGCCGGTGCAGGGTTCGGGGCTTTCTTT
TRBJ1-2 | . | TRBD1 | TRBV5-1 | CASSLETGVNGYTF | TGCGCCAGCAGCTTGGAAACAGGGGTGAATGGCTACACCTTC
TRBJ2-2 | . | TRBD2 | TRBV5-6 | CASSSFVGRGDTGELFF | TGTGCCAGCAGCTCATTCGTAGGGCGGGGGGACACCGGGGAGCTGTTTTTT
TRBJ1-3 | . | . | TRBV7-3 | CASSRAGYSGNTIYF | TGTGCCAGCAGCAGAGCAGGGTACTCTGGAAACACCATATATTTT
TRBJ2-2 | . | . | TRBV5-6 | CASSGGAESGELFF | TGTGCCAGCAGCGGGGGGGCTGAATCCGGGGAGCTGTTTTTT